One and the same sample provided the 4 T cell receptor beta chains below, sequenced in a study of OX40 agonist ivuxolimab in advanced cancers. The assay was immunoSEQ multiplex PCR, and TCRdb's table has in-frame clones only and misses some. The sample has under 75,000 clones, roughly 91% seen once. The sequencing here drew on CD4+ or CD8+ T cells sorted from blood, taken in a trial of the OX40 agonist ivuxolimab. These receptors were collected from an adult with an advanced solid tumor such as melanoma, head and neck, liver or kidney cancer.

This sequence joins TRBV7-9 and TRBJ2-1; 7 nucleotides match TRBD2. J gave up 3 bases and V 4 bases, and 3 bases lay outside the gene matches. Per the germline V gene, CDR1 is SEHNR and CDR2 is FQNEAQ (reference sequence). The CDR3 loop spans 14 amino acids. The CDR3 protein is CASSWDYYYNEQFF. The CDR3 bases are TGTGCCAGCAGCTGGGACTACTACTACAATGAGCAGTTCTTC.

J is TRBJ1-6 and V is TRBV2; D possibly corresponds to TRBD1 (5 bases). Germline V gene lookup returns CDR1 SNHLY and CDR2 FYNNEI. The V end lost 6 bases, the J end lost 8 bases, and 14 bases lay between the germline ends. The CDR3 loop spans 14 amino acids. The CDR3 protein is CASRSGTVDSPLHF. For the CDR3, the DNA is TGTGCCAGCAGGTCCGGGACGGTGGATTCACCCCTCCACTTT.

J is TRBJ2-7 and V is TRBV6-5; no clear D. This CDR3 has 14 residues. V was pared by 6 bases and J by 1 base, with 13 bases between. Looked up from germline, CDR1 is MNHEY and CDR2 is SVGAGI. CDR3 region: CASRNGGRSYEQYF. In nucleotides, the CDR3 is TGTGCCAGCAGGAATGGTGGTAGGTCCTACGAGCAGTACTTC.

CDR3 amino acids: CASSPRQGGDEQYF. DNA for the CDR3: TGTGCCAGCTCACCAAGACAGGGGGGCGACGAGCAGTACTTC. The V and J genes are TRBV18 and TRBJ2-7; 9 bases agree with TRBD1. CDR3 length: 14 residues. With 2 bases clipped from V and 5 bases from J, the junction kept 4 bases outside the gene matches. The germline gives CDR1 KGHSH, CDR2 LQKENI.